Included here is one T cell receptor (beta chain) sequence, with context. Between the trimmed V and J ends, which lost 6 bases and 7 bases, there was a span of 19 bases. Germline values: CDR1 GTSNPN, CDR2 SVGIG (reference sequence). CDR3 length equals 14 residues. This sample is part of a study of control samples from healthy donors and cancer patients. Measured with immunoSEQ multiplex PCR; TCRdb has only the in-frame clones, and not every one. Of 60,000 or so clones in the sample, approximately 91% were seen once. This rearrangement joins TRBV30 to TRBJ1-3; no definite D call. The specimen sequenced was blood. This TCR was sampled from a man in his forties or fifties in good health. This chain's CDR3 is CACPDFDLQNTIYF. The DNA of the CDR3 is TGTGCCTGCCCGGACTTCGATCTTCAGAACACCATATATTTT.